Each of the 27 T cell receptor beta chains below was sequenced from the same sample in a study of blood T cell repertoires in COVID-19. Sequencing was performed with immunoSEQ multiplex PCR; in TCRdb, only in-frame clones are kept and a portion is missing. Seen here are approximately 90,000 clones, 85% observed once, and the top ten hold about two fifths. Material: peripheral blood. The source of these receptors is an older man with acute or convalescent COVID-19.

The chain links TRBV6-4 to TRBJ1-2, with D perhaps TRBD1 (5 bases). Germline CDR1 is MRHNA and CDR2 is SNTAGT. Trimming removed 4 bases from V and 7 bases from J, with 13 bases in between. The CDR3 spans 13 residues. The chain's CDR3 is CASSAAGIGGYTF. The CDR3 DNA reads as TGTGCCAGCAGTGCGGCAGGGATAGGTGGCTACACCTTC.

In its sample, this clone was seen a few times. The CDR3 DNA reads as TGCGCCAGCAGTTCTCCTGACAGAGCCTACGAGCAGTACTTC. Encoded protein: CASSSPDRAYEQYF. The rearrangement joins TRBV10-1 to TRBJ2-7; weak D call: TRBD1 (5 bases). The V and J ends lost 5 bases and 2 bases respectively, with 13 bases between them. The CDR3 loop spans 14 amino acids. Germline V CDR1 and CDR2: WNHNN, SYGVQD (reference sequence).

This clone was observed a few times. This chain links TRBV5-4 with TRBJ1-6, with TRBD1 identical over 10 bases. Germline V gene sequence: CDR1 SGHNT, CDR2 YYREEE (reference sequence). With V trimmed by 4 bases and J by 9 bases, 7 bases remained unmatched. The length of the CDR3 is 15 residues. The CDR3 DNA is TGTGCCAGCAGCCCCCCCGGACAGGGGGGTTCACCCCTCCACTTT. Its protein product is CASSPPGQGGSPLHF.

The chain links TRBV5-4 to TRBJ2-1, with TRBD1 as a possible D gene (8 bases). Per germline, CDR1 SGHNT and CDR2 YYREEE (reference sequence). Trimming shortened V by 3 bases and J by 4 bases, and 20 bases separated the two germline ends. The CDR3 covers 17 residues. The CDR3 DNA reads as TGTGCCAGCAGCTGGGAGGACAGGGAGGGACCTTACAATGAGCAGTTCTTC. It is translated as CASSWEDREGPYNEQFF.

The sample holds one count of this clone. Compared with germline, one end of the junction differs, possibly owing to a read error. The genes are TRBV7-7 and TRBJ2-5; tentative D call: TRBD1 (6 bases). This CDR3 comprises 15 residues. Germline V gene sequence: CDR1 SSHAT, CDR2 FNYEAQ (reference sequence). The CDR3 DNA reads as TGTGCTAGCAGCTTAAACCCGGACAGTTTGGGGACCCAGTACTTC. It yields the protein CASSLNPDSLGTQYF. The whole variable domain, remainder taken from reference TRBV7-7 and TRBJ2-5, is GAGVSQSPRYKVTKRGQDVTLRCDPISSHATLYWYQQALGQGPEFLTYFNYEAQPDKSGLPSDRFSAERPEGSISTLTIQRTEQRDSAMYRCASSLNPDSLGTQYFGPGTRLLVL.

The V call is TRBV27, the J call TRBJ2-7; the match to TRBD1 covers 9 bases. The germline V gene has CDR1 MNHEY and CDR2 SMNVEV (reference sequence). This CDR3 is 15 amino acids long. Trimming removed 6 bases from V and 6 bases from J; junction bases left unmatched: 12. The CDR3 coding sequence is TGTGCCAGCAGATTACAGGGGGCGGCAGGACGCGAGCAGTACTTC. Translation gives CASRLQGAAGREQYF.

The rearrangement joins TRBV9 to TRBJ2-5; 9 bases are shared with TRBD2. Losses at the gene ends were 3 bases for V and 5 bases for J; bases not matched to a gene: 14. This CDR3 spans 17 amino acids. Germline V gene sequence: CDR1 SGDLS, CDR2 YYNGEE. CDR3 sequence reads: CASSADIGGRVVETQYF. CDR3 DNA sequence: TGTGCCAGCAGCGCAGACATTGGCGGGAGGGTCGTGGAGACCCAGTACTTC.

The chain recombines TRBV30 with TRBJ2-1; TRBD2 agrees at 7 bases. CDR1 is GTSNPN and CDR2 is SVGIG in the germline V gene (reference sequence). The CDR3 contains 15 residues. The junction had 10 bases not matched to a gene; V was cut back by 4 bases and J by 4 bases. The CDR3 protein is CAWTNFWREYNEQFF. In DNA, the CDR3 is TGTGCCTGGACCAACTTTTGGCGGGAGTACAATGAGCAGTTCTTC. The variable domain in full, completed from reference TRBV30 and TRBJ2-1, reads SQTIHQWPATLVQPVGSPLSLECTVEGTSNPNLYWYRQAAGRGLQLLFYSVGIGQISSEVPQNLSASRPQDRQFILSSKKLLLSDSGFYLCAWTNFWREYNEQFFGPGTRLTVL.

The chain has TRBV12-3 or TRBV12-4 and TRBJ1-1; D perhaps matches TRBD1 (5 bases). Trimming shortened V by 6 bases and J by 4 bases, and 12 bases separated the two germline ends. The CDR3 is 13 amino acids. The CDR3 here is CASRTVAVTEAFF. CDR3 coding DNA: TGTGCCAGCAGGACAGTAGCCGTCACTGAAGCTTTCTTT.

The chain joins TRBV29-1 to TRBJ1-5; 8 bases fit TRBD1. Losses at the gene ends were 6 bases for V and 4 bases for J; bases not matched to a gene: 2. Germline CDR1 reads SQVTM; CDR2 reads ANQGSEA. CDR3 size: 12 residues. Here the CDR3 DNA reads TGCAGCGTAGGACAGGGAAATCAGCCCCAGCATTTT. It translates to CSVGQGNQPQHF.

V and J are TRBV6-1 and TRBJ1-5; 12 bases are shared with TRBD1. Germline CDR1 MNHNS, CDR2 SASEGT. The V segment lost 1 base and the J segment 6 bases; nucleotides outside the gene matches: 7. The CDR3 runs 17 residues. The CDR3 nucleotides read TGTGCCAGCAGTGAAGAAGGTCGGGACAGGGGGCTTCAGCCCCAGCATTTT. It encodes CASSEEGRDRGLQPQHF.

The rearrangement joins TRBV6-4 to TRBJ1-2, with 7 nucleotides matching TRBD1. After removal of 3 bases from V and 8 bases from J, the junction contained 6 bases not matched to a gene. The CDR3 sequence is 13 residues long. Per the germline V gene, CDR1 is MRHNA and CDR2 is SNTAGT. The chain's CDR3 is CASSEGGQRGYTF. CDR3 bases: TGTGCCAGCAGTGAAGGGGGACAGCGCGGCTACACCTTC.

The chain is built from TRBV7-3 and TRBJ2-3, with 12 positions matching TRBD2. There are 13 residues in the CDR3. From germline, CDR1 is SGHTA and CDR2 FQGTGA. V was pared by 8 bases and J by 6 bases, with 3 bases of the junction left unmatched. The DNA of the CDR3 is TGTGCCAGCGGACTAGCGGGATCGGATACGCAGTATTTT. As protein: CASGLAGSDTQYF.

The CDR3 loop is CASSLGTSGTYNEQFF. The CDR3 DNA reads TGTGCCAGTAGTCTTGGGACTAGCGGAACTTACAATGAGCAGTTCTTC. The gene calls are TRBV19 and TRBJ2-1; TRBD2 matches 11 bases. Germline V gene lookup returns CDR1 LNHDA and CDR2 SQIVND (reference sequence). The CDR3 has 16 amino acids. The ends lost 5 bases at V and 4 bases at J; junction bases unmatched: 7. Looking up the rest from reference TRBV19 and TRBJ2-1 gives the full variable domain: DGGITQSPKYLFRKEGQNVTLSCEQNLNHDAMYWYRQDPGQGLRLIYYSQIVNDFQKGDIAEGYSVSREKKESFPLTVTSAQKNPTAFYLCASSLGTSGTYNEQFFGPGTRLTVL.

This chain uses TRBV12-3 or TRBV12-4 with TRBJ1-2, with TRBD1 as a possible D gene (5 bases). V was trimmed by 7 bases and J by 8 bases, leaving 17 bases between them. The CDR3 is 13 residues long. CDR3 DNA: TGTGCCAGCACCGCCCGGGGGTCGGAAGGCTACACCTTC. Translating it yields CASTARGSEGYTF.

The chain has TRBV6-1 and TRBJ2-3; TRBD2 might be the D (6 bases). In germline, CDR1 is MNHNS, CDR2 SASEGT. The CDR3 has 14 amino acids. Trimming cost V 6 bases and J 5 bases, with 15 bases left between them. The CDR3 is CASSQNGGVDTQYF. CDR3 nucleotide sequence: TGTGCCAGCAGCCAAAATGGAGGGGTAGATACGCAGTATTTT.

V usage is TRBV10-2 and J usage is TRBJ1-3; the D is unclear. Germline CDR1 and CDR2: WSHSY and SAAADI. Deletions cut 5 bases from V and 3 bases from J, with 8 bases between. This CDR3 region has 13 residues. The CDR3 reads CASSQTYGNTIYF. CDR3 DNA: TGCGCCAGCAGTCAAACTTATGGAAACACCATATATTTT.

Notes on this clone: Relative to the germline gene, one junction end is altered; a read error may explain this. V usage is TRBV20-1 and J usage is TRBJ2-7; D might be TRBD1 (5 bases). Per the germline V gene, CDR1 is DFQATT and CDR2 is SNEGSKA (reference sequence). The CDR3 consists of 11 residues. CDR3 DNA sequence: TGCAGTGCTGGAGACAGCTACGAGCAGTACTTC. Translating it yields CSAGDSYEQYF.

In DNA, the CDR3 is TGTGCCAGCAGGGCCAACTCTGGAAACACCATATATTTT. Translation gives CASRANSGNTIYF. The rearrangement uses TRBV28 and TRBJ1-3; no clear D gene. The germline gives CDR1 MDHEN, CDR2 SYDVKM. The CDR3 loop spans 13 amino acids. Trimming cost V 6 bases and J 0 bases, with 6 bases left between them.

The gene calls are TRBV9 and TRBJ1-2, with TRBD1 matching over 7 bases. With V trimmed by 2 bases and J by 8 bases, 15 bases remained unmatched. The CDR3 runs to 16 residues. Germline CDR1 is SGDLS and CDR2 is YYNGEE. The CDR3 DNA reads TGTGCCAGCAGCGTCCGACAGGGACCGTCTATTTACGGCTACACCTTC. It yields the protein CASSVRQGPSIYGYTF. Supplemented by reference TRBV9 and TRBJ1-2, the full variable domain reads DSGVTQTPKHLITATGQRVTLRCSPRSGDLSVYWYQQSLDQGLQFLIQYYNGEERAKGNILERFSAQQFPDLHSELNLSSLELGDSALYFCASSVRQGPSIYGYTFGSGTRLTVV.

CDR3 nucleotide sequence: TGTGCTAGTGGCCTTGCCCGCTTAGCGGGAGTCAATGAGCAGTTCTTC. It encodes CASGLARLAGVNEQFF. This chain connects TRBV12-5 to TRBJ2-1; TRBD2 aligns across 9 bases. This CDR3 has 16 amino acids. V was pared by 6 bases and J by 6 bases, with 12 bases of the junction left unmatched. CDR1 and CDR2 (germline): LGHNT, FRNRAP.

V is TRBV6-5 and J is TRBJ2-1, with 9 nucleotides matching TRBD2. This CDR3 spans 14 amino acids. Germline CDR1 reads MNHEY; CDR2 reads SVGAGI. Losses at the gene ends were 6 bases for V and 6 bases for J; bases not matched to a gene: 6. The DNA of the CDR3 is TGTGCCAGCAGCATAGCGGGAGTCTCCAATGAGCAGTTCTTC. The encoded protein is CASSIAGVSNEQFF.

The V call is TRBV19, the J call TRBJ1-4; tentatively, D is TRBD1 (5 bases). From germline, CDR1 is LNHDA and CDR2 SQIVND (reference sequence). V was pared by 9 bases and J by 14 bases, with 19 bases between. The CDR3 is 12 amino acids. CDR3 coding DNA: TGTGCCAGCATGGGGCCGCAACGGTGGCTGTTTTTT. It encodes CASMGPQRWLFF. Supplemented by reference TRBV19 and TRBJ1-4, the full variable domain reads DGGITQSPKYLFRKEGQNVTLSCEQNLNHDAMYWYRQDPGQGLRLIYYSQIVNDFQKGDIAEGYSVSREKKESFPLTVTSAQKNPTAFYLCASMGPQRWLFFGSGTQLSVL.

The chain employs TRBV2 and TRBJ2-1; TRBD1 agrees at 8 bases. The CDR3 consists of 13 residues. The V and J ends lost 6 bases and 8 bases, in that order; junction bases with no gene match: 6. Germline V gene lookup returns CDR1 SNHLY and CDR2 FYNNEI. The CDR3, as DNA: TGTGCCAGCAGGACAGGGGTAAAGTATGAGCAGTTCTTC. It translates to CASRTGVKYEQFF.

The chain joins TRBV2 to TRBJ1-1, with D uncertain. V lost 1 base to trimming and J lost 6 bases, with 15 bases between them. The CDR3 is 15 residues long. Germline V gene sequence: CDR1 SNHLY, CDR2 FYNNEI. As DNA, the CDR3 is TGTGCCAGCAGTGAAGTATATAGACGGGAACCTGAAGCTTTCTTT. Residues: CASSEVYRREPEAFF.

The rearrangement links TRBV14 to TRBJ2-6, with D perhaps TRBD1 (6 bases). The CDR3 loop spans 16 amino acids. Trimming cost V 1 base and J 0 bases, with 7 bases left between them. Looked up from germline, CDR1 is SGHDN and CDR2 is FVKESK. Here the CDR3 DNA reads TGTGCCAGCAGCCAAGTCAGGGGCTCTGGGGCCAACGTCCTGACTTTC. Its translation is CASSQVRGSGANVLTF. Supplemented by reference TRBV14 and TRBJ2-6, the full variable domain reads EAGVTQFPSHSVIEKGQTVTLRCDPISGHDNLYWYRRVMGKEIKFLLHFVKESKQDESGMPNNRFLAERTGGTYSTLKVQPAELEDSGVYFCASSQVRGSGANVLTFGAGSRLTVL.

The rearrangement joins TRBV5-1 to TRBJ2-7; no reliable D call. The CDR3 is 12 residues long. Germline CDR1 SGHRS, CDR2 YFSETQ. V lost 5 bases to trimming and J lost 6 bases, with 12 bases between them. The CDR3 DNA reads TGCGCCAGCAGGAATGAGTTCGGCGAGCAGTACTTC. Amino acids: CASRNEFGEQYF. Looking up the rest from reference TRBV5-1 and TRBJ2-7 gives the full variable domain: KAGVTQTPRYLIKTRGQQVTLSCSPISGHRSVSWYQQTPGQGLQFLFEYFSETQRNKGNFPGRFSGRQFSNSRSEMNVSTLELGDSALYLCASRNEFGEQYFGPGTRLTVT.